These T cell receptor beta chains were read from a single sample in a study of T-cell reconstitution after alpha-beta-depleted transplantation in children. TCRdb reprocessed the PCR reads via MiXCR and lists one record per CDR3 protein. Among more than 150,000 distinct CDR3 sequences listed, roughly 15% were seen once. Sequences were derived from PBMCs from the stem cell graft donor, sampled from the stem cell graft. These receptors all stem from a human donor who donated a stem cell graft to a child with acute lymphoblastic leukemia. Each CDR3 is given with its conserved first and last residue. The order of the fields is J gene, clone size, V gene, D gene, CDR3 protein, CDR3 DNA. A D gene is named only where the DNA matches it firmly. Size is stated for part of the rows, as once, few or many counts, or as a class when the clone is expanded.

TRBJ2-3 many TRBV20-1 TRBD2 CSARVRQSAGRGDTQYF TGCAGTGCTAGAGTGCGTCAGTCGGCGGGGCGGGGGGATACGCAGTATTTT
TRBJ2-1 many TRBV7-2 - CASSLGTSRYNEQFF TGTGCCAGCAGCTTAGGAACTAGCAGGTACAATGAGCAGTTCTTC
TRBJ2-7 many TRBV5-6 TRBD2 CASSPALAGGYEQYF TGTGCCAGCAGCCCTGCACTAGCGGGAGGTTACGAGCAGTACTTC
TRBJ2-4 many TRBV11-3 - CASSFSEGNIQYF TGTGCCAGCAGCTTCTCCGAGGGTAACATTCAGTACTTC
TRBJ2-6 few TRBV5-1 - CASSLGISGANVLTF TGCGCCAGCAGCTTGGGGATCTCTGGGGCCAACGTCCTGACTTTC
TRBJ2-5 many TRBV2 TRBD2 CASRRGSGSKETQYF TGTGCCAGCAGACGGGGTAGCGGGAGCAAAGAGACCCAGTACTTC
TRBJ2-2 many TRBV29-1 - CSVEGGSVTGELFF TGCAGCGTTGAAGGAGGGTCGGTCACCGGGGAGCTGTTTTTT
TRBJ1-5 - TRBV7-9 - CASSSRQSNQPQHF TGTGCCAGCAGCTCCCGACAGAGCAATCAGCCCCAGCATTTT
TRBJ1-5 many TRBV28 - CAINDRNQPQHF TGTGCCATCAATGACAGAAATCAGCCCCAGCATTTT
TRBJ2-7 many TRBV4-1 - CASSQDAHYEQYF TGCGCCAGCAGCCAAGACGCGCACTACGAGCAGTACTTC
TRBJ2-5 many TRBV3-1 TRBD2 CASSQDAGGETQYF TGTGCCAGCAGCCAAGACGCGGGAGGAGAGACCCAGTACTTC
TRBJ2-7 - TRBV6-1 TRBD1 CASSPRDSSYEQYF TGTGCCAGCAGCCCTCGGGACAGCTCCTACGAGCAGTACTTC
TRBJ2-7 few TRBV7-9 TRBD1 CASSSDRVFGVGYEQYF TGTGCCAGCAGCTCCGACAGGGTGTTTGGCGTGGGATACGAGCAGTACTTC
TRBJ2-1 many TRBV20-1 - CSLRGGGLGDEQFF TGCAGTCTCCGAGGGGGAGGACTAGGGGATGAGCAGTTCTTC
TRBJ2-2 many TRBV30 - CAWKGFEDTGELFF TGTGCCTGGAAAGGCTTCGAAGACACCGGGGAGCTGTTTTTT
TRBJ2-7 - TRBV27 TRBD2 CASSSLGLAGGPGYEQYF TGTGCCAGCAGTTCCCTCGGACTAGCGGGAGGGCCGGGCTACGAGCAGTACTTC
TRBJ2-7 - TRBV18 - CASSPLRSYEQYF TGTGCCAGCTCACCACTCCGCAGCTACGAGCAGTACTTC
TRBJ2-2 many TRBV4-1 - CASTRAAPPWGTGELFF TGCGCCAGCACGAGAGCAGCCCCCCCTTGGGGCACCGGGGAGCTGTTTTTT
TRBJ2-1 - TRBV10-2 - CASSAGRSLGEQFF TGCGCCAGCAGTGCCGGCCGAAGTTTGGGTGAGCAGTTCTTC
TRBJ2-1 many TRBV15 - CATSRGTWGEQFF TGTGCCACCAGCAGAGGGACGTGGGGTGAGCAGTTCTTC
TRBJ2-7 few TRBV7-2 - CASSSSWPLSYEQYF TGTGCCAGCAGCTCTAGCTGGCCACTCTCTTACGAGCAGTACTTC
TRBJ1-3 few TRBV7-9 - CASSETVDTIYF TGTGCCAGCAGCGAGACAGTTGACACCATATATTTT
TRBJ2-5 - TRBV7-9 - CASSTGQSRTETQYF TGTGCCAGCAGCACAGGACAGTCAAGAACAGAGACCCAGTACTTC
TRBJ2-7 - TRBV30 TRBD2 CAWSVLTSGPYEQYF TGTGCCTGGAGTGTACTGACTAGCGGGCCCTACGAGCAGTACTTC
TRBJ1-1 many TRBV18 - CASSPNQGEAFF TGTGCCAGCTCACCAAACCAGGGAGAAGCTTTCTTT
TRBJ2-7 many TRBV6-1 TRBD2 CASSQGLASYEQYF TGTGCCAGCAGTCAAGGACTAGCGTCTTACGAGCAGTACTTC
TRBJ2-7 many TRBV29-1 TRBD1 CSVEGGQANEQYF TGCAGCGTTGAAGGGGGACAGGCCAACGAGCAGTACTTC
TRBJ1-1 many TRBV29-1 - CSVGRGRLNTEAFF TGCAGCGTCGGGAGGGGACGTTTGAACACTGAAGCTTTCTTT
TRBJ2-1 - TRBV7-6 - CASSRTPTSYNEQFF TGTGCCAGCAGCCGGACTCCGACCTCCTACAATGAGCAGTTCTTC
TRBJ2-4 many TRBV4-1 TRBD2 CASSQGPSGRDIQYF TGCGCCAGCAGCCAGGGGCCTAGCGGGAGAGACATTCAGTACTTC
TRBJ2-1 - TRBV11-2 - CASSGSDYYNEQFF TGTGCCAGCAGCGGTAGCGATTACTACAATGAGCAGTTCTTC
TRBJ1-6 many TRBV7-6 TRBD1 CASSLFRRQGDSPLHF TGTGCCAGCAGCTTATTTCGCCGACAGGGAGATTCACCCCTCCACTTT
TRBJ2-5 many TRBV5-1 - CASSLDPAQETQYF TGCGCCAGCAGCTTGGATCCAGCACAAGAGACCCAGTACTTC
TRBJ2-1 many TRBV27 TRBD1 CASREDRGDYNEQFF TGTGCCAGCAGGGAGGACAGGGGGGACTACAATGAGCAGTTCTTC
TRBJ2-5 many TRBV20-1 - CSARDTESETQYF TGCAGTGCTAGAGATACGGAATCTGAGACCCAGTACTTC
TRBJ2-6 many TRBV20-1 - CSARDLGTGTGANVLTF TGCAGTGCTAGAGATCTGGGAACCGGGACAGGGGCCAACGTCCTGACTTTC
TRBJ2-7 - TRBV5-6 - CASSFGRLSSYEQYF TGTGCCAGCAGCTTCGGCAGACTTAGCTCCTACGAGCAGTACTTC
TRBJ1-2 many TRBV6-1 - CASSPPGYRNYTF TGTGCCAGCAGTCCACCGGGATATCGAAACTACACCTTC
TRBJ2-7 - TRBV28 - CASSPRGPRDEQYF TGTGCCAGCAGTCCCCGGGGGCCGAGGGACGAGCAGTACTTC
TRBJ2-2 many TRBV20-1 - CSARGVGELFF TGCAGTGCTAGAGGAGTCGGGGAGCTGTTTTTT
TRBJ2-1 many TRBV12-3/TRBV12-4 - CASSSRRGEGLNEQFF TGTGCCAGCAGTTCCCGCAGGGGGGAGGGCCTGAATGAGCAGTTCTTC
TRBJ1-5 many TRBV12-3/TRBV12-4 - CASSRRDLQPQHF TGTGCCAGCAGCCGACGGGACCTTCAGCCCCAGCATTTT
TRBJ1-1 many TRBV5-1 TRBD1 CASSLGQPSEAFF TGCGCCAGCAGCCTGGGACAGCCTTCTGAAGCTTTCTTT
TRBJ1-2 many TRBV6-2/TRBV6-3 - CASRDGANYGYTF TGTGCCAGCAGGGATGGAGCTAACTATGGCTACACCTTC
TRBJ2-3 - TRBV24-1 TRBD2 CATGTSGPTDTQYF TGTGCCACCGGAACTAGCGGACCCACAGATACGCAGTATTTT